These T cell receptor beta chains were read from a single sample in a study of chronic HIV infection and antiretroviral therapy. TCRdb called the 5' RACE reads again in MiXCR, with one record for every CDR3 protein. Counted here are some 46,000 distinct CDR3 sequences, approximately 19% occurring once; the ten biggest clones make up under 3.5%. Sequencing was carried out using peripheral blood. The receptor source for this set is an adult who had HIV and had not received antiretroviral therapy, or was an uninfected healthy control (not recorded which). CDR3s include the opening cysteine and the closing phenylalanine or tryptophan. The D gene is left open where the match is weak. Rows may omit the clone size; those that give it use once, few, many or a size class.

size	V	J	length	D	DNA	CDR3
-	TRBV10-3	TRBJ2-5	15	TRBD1	TGTGCCATCTCAGAGGGACAGGGTAAAGGAGAGACCCAGTACTTC	CAISEGQGKGETQYF
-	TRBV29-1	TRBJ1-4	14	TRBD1	TGCAGCGTTAGGGGGACAGGCTATAATGAAAAACTGTTTTTT	CSVRGTGYNEKLFF
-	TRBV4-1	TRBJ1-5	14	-	TGCGCCAGCAGCCCCACCGGACCAAATCAGCCCCAGCATTTT	CASSPTGPNQPQHF
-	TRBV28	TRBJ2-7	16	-	TGTGCCAGCACCAACCAGCGGGCTACTGCCCCCCACGAGCAGTACTTC	CASTNQRATAPHEQYF
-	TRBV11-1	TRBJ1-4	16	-	TGTGCCAGCAGCTTAAGCGGGGGACCGCACAATGAAAAACTGTTTTTT	CASSLSGGPHNEKLFF
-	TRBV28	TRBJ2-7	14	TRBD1	TGTGCCAGCAGACGACAGGGGGCGTCCTACGAGCAGTACTTC	CASRRQGASYEQYF
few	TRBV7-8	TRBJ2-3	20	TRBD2	TGTGCCAGCAGCTTCCCATTCCAGCCTCAACTAGCGGGTAGCACAGATACGCAGTATTTT	CASSFPFQPQLAGSTDTQYF
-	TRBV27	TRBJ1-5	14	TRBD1	TGTGCCAGCAGACGACAGGGGTACAATCAGCCCCAGCATTTT	CASRRQGYNQPQHF
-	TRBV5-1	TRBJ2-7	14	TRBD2	TGCGCCAGCAAGGAGCGGGGGACTTCCTACGAGCAGTACTTC	CASKERGTSYEQYF
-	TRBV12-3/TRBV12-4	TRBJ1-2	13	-	TGTGCCAGCAGCCCCGCCCGATCCTATGGCTACACCTTC	CASSPARSYGYTF
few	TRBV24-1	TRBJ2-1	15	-	TGTGCCACCAGTTCCAGGTCTACCTCCTACAATGAGCAGTTCTTC	CATSSRSTSYNEQFF
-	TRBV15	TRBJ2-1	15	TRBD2	TGTGCCACCAGTTCGGGGCTAGCGGGAGGGGATGAGCAGTTCTTC	CATSSGLAGGDEQFF
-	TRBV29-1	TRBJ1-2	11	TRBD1	TGCAGCGCCGGACAGGGCTATGGCTACACCTTC	CSAGQGYGYTF
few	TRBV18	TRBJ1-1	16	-	TGTGCCAGCTCACCAAGTACGGTCAAGATGAACACTGAAGCTTTCTTT	CASSPSTVKMNTEAFF
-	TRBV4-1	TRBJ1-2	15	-	TGCGCCAGCAGCCAAAGCTCGCGGCTGGTCGATGGCTACACCTTC	CASSQSSRLVDGYTF
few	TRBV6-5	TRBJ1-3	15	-	TGTGCCAGCAGTTATAGACAGGCCTCTGGAAACACCATATATTTT	CASSYRQASGNTIYF
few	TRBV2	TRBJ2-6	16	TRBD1	TGTGCCAGCAGTGAAGGACAGGGGGCTGGGGCCAACGTCCTGACTTTC	CASSEGQGAGANVLTF